This T cell receptor beta chain was captured in a study of response to subunit inactivated influenza vaccine. This clonotype was detected a few times. V was shortened by 1 base and J by 5 bases, with 20 bases between the two germline ends. This CDR3 contains 17 residues. Germline lookup yields CDR1 MGHDK and CDR2 SYGVNS. TCRdb independently ran MiXCR on the RT-PCR reads; one entry per CDR3 protein. The sample has 400,000 to 650,000 distinct CDR3 sequences, approximately 7.7% seen once; the top ten hold about an eighth. The origin of this receptor is a man aged 50 to 75 who received an inactivated influenza vaccine. The sample here was PBMCs from blood, taken around 25 months after vaccination. V and J are TRBV25-1 and TRBJ2-5, with D possibly being TRBD2 (6 bases). The CDR3 is CASSELGAGIREETQYF. The CDR3 coding sequence is TGTGCCAGCAGTGAATTAGGAGCAGGGATCCGGGAGGAGACCCAGTACTTC.